This T cell receptor (beta chain) was identified in a study of post-analysis software for immune sequencing data. Unique molecular identifiers were built into the TCR beta cDNA libraries. TCRdb re-called the PCR reads through MiXCR, storing one row per CDR3 protein. This sample has 600,000 to 750,000 distinct CDR3 sequences, with roughly three fifths found just once. On this clonotype itself: Its antigen is undetermined. At one boundary the junction diverges from the germline segment, which might be a read error.

Germline CDR1 is MDHEN and CDR2 is SYDVKM. This CDR3 contains 15 residues. Points from the study as a whole: TRBV segments more frequent in patients than in controls numbered roughly five and included TRBV5-6, TRBV5-1 and TRBV20-1.

Sequencing was done on a sample of blood. The chain has TRBV28 and TRBJ2-4; D remains unclear. This receptor was identified in a girl aged 2 to 10 with multiple sclerosis. CDR3 coding DNA: TGTGCCAGCAGTTTCCCGGGCGCACCCAAAAACACTCAGTACTTC. Translating gives CASSFPGAPKNTQYF.